This T cell receptor (beta chain) was captured by sequencing in a study of cytomegalovirus exposure and HLA in healthy donors. Use of 60 Vbeta and 13 Jbeta primers characterized the PCR. Sequencing used immunoSEQ multiplex PCR; TCRdb keeps in-frame clones, though not all of them. The repertoire consists of over 65,000 clones, with roughly 77% occurring once and the leading ten covering roughly 15%. The trim removed 2 bases at V and 2 bases at J, leaving 5 bases unmatched. Germline values: CDR1 SGHTA, CDR2 FQGNSA. The CDR3 has 16 residues. The source material was PBMCs. This TCR derives from a woman aged 40 to 49 in good health and CMV-seropositive. The chain combines TRBV7-2 with TRBJ2-3, with 9 positions matching TRBD2. Here the CDR3 reads CASSLKSGGFTDTQYF. The CDR3 DNA is TGTGCCAGCAGCTTAAAGAGCGGGGGGTTCACAGATACGCAGTATTTT.